These 28 T cell receptor beta chains share one sample of origin, sequenced in a study of OX40 agonist ivuxolimab in advanced cancers. The assay was immunoSEQ multiplex PCR, and TCRdb's table has in-frame clones only and misses some. The sample yields some 74,000 clones, roughly 94% seen once. The sequencing here drew on CD4+ or CD8+ T cells sorted from blood, taken in a trial of the OX40 agonist ivuxolimab. These receptors all stem from an adult with an advanced solid tumor such as melanoma, head and neck, liver or kidney cancer.

V and J are TRBV18 and TRBJ2-5; D is possibly TRBD1 (6 bases). Germline CDR1 is KGHSH and CDR2 is LQKENI. This CDR3 region has 17 residues. V was pared by 0 bases and J by 4 bases, with 18 bases between. Written as DNA, the CDR3 is TGTGCCAGCTCACCACCCCCGCGACAGGCAGAGCGAGAGACCCAGTACTTC. Protein product: CASSPPPRQAERETQYF.

The chain combines TRBV9 with TRBJ1-1, with TRBD1 identical over 9 bases. J lost 6 bases, V lost 0 bases, and 6 bases had no gene match. The germline gives CDR1 SGDLS, CDR2 YYNGEE. The CDR3 consists of 15 residues. The CDR3 DNA follows: TGTGCCAGCAGCGTAGAAGGACAGGGGAGCTCTGAAGCTTTCTTT. This translates into CASSVEGQGSSEAFF.

This sequence joins TRBV10-3 and TRBJ2-1; tentative D call: TRBD2 (6 bases). The CDR3 is made up of 14 amino acids. CDR1 and CDR2 (germline): ENHRY, SYGVKD. Deletions cut 3 bases from V and 4 bases from J, with 10 bases between. CDR3 loop: CAISDSGSYNEQFF. The CDR3 DNA follows: TGTGCCATCAGTGACTCCGGGAGTTACAATGAGCAGTTCTTC.

The chain links TRBV5-4 to TRBJ2-7, with D uncertain. This CDR3 contains 12 residues. Trimming shortened V by 2 bases and J by 2 bases, and 5 bases separated the two germline ends. CDR1 and CDR2 (germline): SGHNT, YYREEE (reference sequence). CDR3 amino acids: CASSFQAYEQYF. Written as DNA, the CDR3 is TGTGCCAGCAGCTTCCAAGCCTACGAGCAGTACTTC.

V is TRBV7-7 and J is TRBJ2-7; D gene ambiguous. Germline loops: CDR1 SSHAT, CDR2 FNYEAQ (reference sequence). This CDR3 spans 16 amino acids. V was shortened by 0 bases and J by 0 bases, with 12 bases between the two germline ends. The CDR3 is CASSLADTLSSYEQYF. The CDR3 DNA is TGTGCCAGCAGCTTAGCCGACACACTGAGCTCCTACGAGCAGTACTTC.

V is TRBV7-9 and J is TRBJ2-3; D is unresolved. Germline V gives CDR1 SEHNR, CDR2 FQNEAQ (reference sequence). The CDR3 consists of 13 residues. V was cut by 5 bases and J by 5 bases, with 11 bases left in between. CDR3 sequence reads: CASSPALGDTQYF. The CDR3 coding sequence is TGTGCCAGCAGCCCCGCTTTAGGAGATACGCAGTATTTT.

V and J are TRBV7-8 and TRBJ2-2; D uncertain. V gave up 10 bases and J gave up 3 bases, with 9 bases separating them. The CDR3 covers 12 residues. Germline V gene sequence: CDR1 SGHVS, CDR2 FQNEAQ. CDR3 residues: CAIRPDTGELFF. CDR3 DNA: TGTGCCATACGCCCTGACACCGGGGAGCTGTTTTTT.

The chain combines TRBV4-3 with TRBJ2-3, with 10 bases matching TRBD1. The CDR3 length is 17 residues. V lost 3 bases and J lost 11; bases outside the gene matches: 17. Germline values: CDR1 LGHNA, CDR2 YSLEER. CDR3 loop: CASSQDRGTGVRNVQYF. CDR3 bases: TGCGCCAGCAGCCAGGACCGAGGGACAGGGGTACGGAATGTGCAGTATTTT.

The genes are TRBV11-2 and TRBJ1-1; a weak D match, TRBD1 (5 bases). V dropped 0 bases and J dropped 0 bases, with 8 bases sitting between them. The CDR3 contains 15 residues. Germline CDR1 is SGHAT and CDR2 is FQNNGV. DNA for the CDR3: TGTGCCAGCAGCTTAGATGGGGACCTGAACACTGAAGCTTTCTTT. As protein: CASSLDGDLNTEAFF.

This clone came up once. The sample contains more than one DNA sequence encoding this CDR3. The chain joins TRBV2 to TRBJ1-1, with D uncertain. The germline gives CDR1 SNHLY, CDR2 FYNNEI. V was pared by 3 bases and J by 1 base, with 3 bases between. This CDR3 has 12 residues. The CDR3 loop reads CASSEGNTEAFF. CDR3 in DNA: TGTGCCAGCAGTGAGGGGAACACTGAAGCTTTCTTT.

The chain combines TRBV29-1 with TRBJ2-5; TRBD2 aligns across 10 bases. The J segment lost 4 bases and the V segment lost 0 bases, leaving 8 bases of the junction unmatched. There are 16 residues in the CDR3. Germline CDR1 and CDR2: SQVTM and ANQGSEA. The CDR3 is CSVEDQASGRVETQYF. CDR3 bases: TGCAGCGTTGAAGATCAAGCGAGCGGGAGGGTAGAGACCCAGTACTTC.

The rearrangement uses TRBV15 and TRBJ1-1; D unresolved. Trimming took 1 base from V and 0 from J, leaving 12 bases between them. Germline lookup yields CDR1 LNHNV and CDR2 YYDKDF (reference sequence). The CDR3 extends over 16 amino acids. Here the CDR3 reads CATSRGREGMNTEAFF. CDR3 nucleotide sequence: TGTGCCACCAGCAGAGGTAGAGAAGGGATGAACACTGAAGCTTTCTTT.

V and J are TRBV19 and TRBJ1-4; D not certain. The CDR3 loop spans 13 amino acids. V was clipped by 7 bases and J by 7 bases, with 13 bases between them. Per germline, CDR1 LNHDA and CDR2 SQIVND (reference sequence). As DNA, the CDR3 is TGTGCCAGTAACGAAGGAACTCTTGAAAAACTGTTTTTT. Translation gives CASNEGTLEKLFF. The full variable domain, with the rest looked up from reference TRBV19 and TRBJ1-4, is DGGITQSPKYLFRKEGQNVTLSCEQNLNHDAMYWYRQDPGQGLRLIYYSQIVNDFQKGDIAEGYSVSREKKESFPLTVTSAQKNPTAFYLCASNEGTLEKLFFGSGTQLSVL.

The rearrangement joins TRBV19 to TRBJ2-7; no clear D. The CDR3 spans 15 residues. V gave up 3 bases and J gave up 0 bases, with 12 bases separating them. Per germline, CDR1 LNHDA and CDR2 SQIVND (reference sequence). The CDR3 region has the DNA TGTGCCAGTAGTATTGAGGCAGCAAACTCCTACGAGCAGTACTTC. Translating gives CASSIEAANSYEQYF.

V gene TRBV9 combines with J gene TRBJ2-1, with D tentatively TRBD1 or TRBD2 (5 bases each). Germline V lookup: CDR1 SGDLS, CDR2 YYNGEE. V was shortened by 4 bases and J by 4 bases, with 12 bases between the two germline ends. This CDR3 has 14 amino acids. DNA of the CDR3: TGTGCCAGCAGCCTACCGGGGCTTTACAATGAGCAGTTCTTC. The encoded protein is CASSLPGLYNEQFF.

This rearrangement joins TRBV6-5 to TRBJ1-5, with D unresolved. The CDR3 runs 11 residues. The V end lost 5 bases, the J end lost 7 bases, and 6 bases lay between the germline ends. Germline-derived CDR1 and CDR2 are MNHEY and SVGAGI. CDR3 residues: CASSTGQPQHF. CDR3 DNA sequence: TGTGCCAGCAGTACCGGACAGCCCCAGCATTTT.

The chain recombines TRBV5-4 with TRBJ2-7; weak D call: TRBD2 (5 bases). The germline gives CDR1 SGHNT, CDR2 YYREEE (reference sequence). V gave up 2 bases and J gave up 3 bases, with 12 bases separating them. The CDR3 contains 14 residues. The DNA of the CDR3 is TGTGCCAGCAGCTTTGGCGGAGGTGACTACGAGCAGTACTTC. Translated, it gives CASSFGGGDYEQYF.

The gene calls are TRBV27 and TRBJ2-1; the D is unclear. Deletions cut 3 bases from V and 2 bases from J, with 8 bases between. CDR3 length: 14 amino acids. CDR1 MNHEY and CDR2 SMNVEV come from the germline V gene (reference sequence). The CDR3 DNA follows: TGTGCCAGCAGTTTGAGTCTAGCCTACAATGAGCAGTTCTTC. It codes for CASSLSLAYNEQFF.

The chain uses TRBV29-1 and TRBJ2-7, with 9 bases lining up with TRBD2. Germline V gives CDR1 SQVTM, CDR2 ANQGSEA. This CDR3 has 15 amino acids. V dropped 6 bases and J dropped 4; count of bases not matched to a gene: 13. The CDR3 DNA follows: TGCAGCGTGGCGGGGGGGCGGCATCCCTCATACGAGCAGTACTTC. Translated, it gives CSVAGGRHPSYEQYF.

The V gene is TRBV29-1, the J gene TRBJ1-2; D gene ambiguous. CDR1 is SQVTM, CDR2 ANQGSEA, per germline. CDR3 size: 13 residues. Deletions cut 7 bases from V and 4 bases from J, with 16 bases between. The CDR3 nucleotides read TGCAGCGCTTCTGAAAAGTTTTCCTATGGCTACACCTTC. It specifies CSASEKFSYGYTF.

V is TRBV27 and J is TRBJ2-5, with D perhaps matching TRBD1 (5 bases). The last part of the DNA fits TRBJ2-7 better; the J call may be wrong. The CDR3 runs 12 residues. Germline CDR1 is MNHEY and CDR2 is SMNVEV (reference sequence). The CDR3 DNA reads TGTGCCAGCAGTCCCCCTAGGGGCGAGCAGTACTTC. It translates to CASSPPRGEQYF.

The chain uses TRBV4-3 and TRBJ1-2; no definite D call. Germline assignment: CDR1 LGHNA and CDR2 YSLEER. Trimming cost V 4 bases and J 6 bases, with 18 bases left between them. The CDR3 runs to 15 residues. The CDR3 is CASSLQSGFTHGYTF. The CDR3 coding sequence is TGCGCCAGCAGCCTCCAATCGGGTTTTACCCATGGCTACACCTTC.

This clone was counted once. The genes are TRBV23-1 and TRBJ2-5; 13 bases are a match to TRBD2. TRBV23-1 is an ORF, and what it does is uncertain. This CDR3 is built from 16 residues. The ends lost 7 bases at V and 5 bases at J; junction bases unmatched: 10. This CDR3 reads CASTSRTSGGEETQYF. In DNA, the CDR3 is TGCGCCAGCACATCTAGGACTAGCGGGGGAGAGGAGACCCAGTACTTC.

Turning to this clone: Mismatch with germline at one junction end may stem from a read error. The V gene is TRBV10-3, the J gene TRBJ2-2; the D call may be TRBD1 or TRBD2 (5 bases each). This CDR3 has 15 residues. Looked up from germline, CDR1 is ENHRY and CDR2 is SYGVKD. The CDR3 here is CASSPGQGETGELFF. CDR3 sequence (DNA): TGTGCCAGCAGTCCCGGGCAGGGAGAGACCGGGGAGCTGTTTTTT.

The J gene is TRBJ2-5, the V gene TRBV11-2, with TRBD2 matching over 9 bases. Germline V gene lookup returns CDR1 SGHAT and CDR2 FQNNGV. The CDR3 is made up of 17 amino acids. Germline trimming cut 5 bases from V and 2 bases from J; bases unmatched to any gene: 12. Here the CDR3 DNA reads TGTGCCAGCAGCCGGACAACTACGCGGGGGGGACAAGAGACCCAGTACTTC. It codes for CASSRTTTRGGQETQYF.

The chain recombines TRBV19 with TRBJ1-5; D is undetermined. CDR1 and CDR2 from the germline V gene are LNHDA and SQIVND (reference sequence). The V end was cut by 5 bases, the J end by 1 base, with 12 bases between. The CDR3 is 15 amino acids. The DNA of the CDR3 is TGTGCCAGTAGTCTCAGGTGGGTCAGCAATCAGCCCCAGCATTTT. Amino acids: CASSLRWVSNQPQHF.

V gene TRBV5-1 combines with J gene TRBJ1-1; a weak D match, TRBD1 (5 bases). Germline loops: CDR1 SGHRS, CDR2 YFSETQ. Trimming cost V 4 bases and J 3 bases, with 19 bases left between them. This CDR3 comprises 16 residues. The CDR3, as DNA: TGCGCCAGCAGCCCCGGACTCGGGGGGTTCGACACTGAAGCTTTCTTT. Translated, it gives CASSPGLGGFDTEAFF.

This clone has just a few counts. This chain joins TRBV27 and TRBJ2-4, with D perhaps assigned TRBD1 or TRBD2 (5 bases each). CDR3 length equals 15 residues. Germline assignment: CDR1 MNHEY and CDR2 SMNVEV (reference sequence). Trimming took 3 bases from V and 0 from J, leaving 9 bases between them. Here the CDR3 reads CASSLGVKAKNIQYF. DNA of the CDR3: TGTGCCAGCAGTTTGGGGGTGAAAGCCAAAAACATTCAGTACTTC.